Listed here are 21 T cell receptor beta chains from one sample, sequenced in a study of circulating and synovial CD4+ cells in juvenile arthritis. Sequencing used immunoSEQ multiplex PCR; TCRdb keeps in-frame clones, though not all of them. The data show around 32,000 clones, about 95% seen once. Specimen: CD4+ T cells from blood. Receptors were obtained from a human donor with juvenile idiopathic arthritis.

V and J are TRBV29-1 and TRBJ1-1; no definite D call. Trimming shortened V by 3 bases and J by 11 bases, and 13 bases separated the two germline ends. CDR3 length: 11 amino acids. The germline V gene has CDR1 SQVTM and CDR2 ANQGSEA. In DNA, the CDR3 is TGCAGCGTTGAGTCGAGGGCGAAGGCTTTCTTT. Translation: CSVESRAKAFF.

This clone turned up a few times. This chain joins TRBV5-1 and TRBJ2-7, with TRBD1 as a possible D gene (6 bases). Trimming took off 0 bases at V and 2 bases at J, with 6 bases between the two ends. Germline loops: CDR1 SGHRS, CDR2 YFSETQ. The CDR3 consists of 13 residues. The CDR3 reads CASSLDRAYEQYF. For the CDR3, the DNA is TGCGCCAGCAGCTTGGACAGGGCCTACGAGCAGTACTTC.

The chain combines TRBV6-5 with TRBJ2-7; D may be TRBD2 (6 bases). Looked up from germline, CDR1 is MNHEY and CDR2 is SVGAGI. V was clipped by 6 bases and J by 7 bases, with 16 bases between them. The CDR3 sequence is 13 residues long. The CDR3 loop is CASSQELAREQYF. Here the CDR3 DNA reads TGTGCCAGCAGCCAAGAGCTAGCGAGGGAGCAGTACTTC.

V and J are TRBV18 and TRBJ1-5, with 7 bases fitting TRBD1. V lost 6 bases to trimming and J lost 3 bases; unmatched junction nucleotides: 5. Germline V lookup: CDR1 KGHSH, CDR2 LQKENI. The CDR3 contains 14 residues. CDR3 nucleotide sequence: TGTGCCAGCTCCTTCGACAGGGTCAATCAGCCCCAGCATTTT. Translation gives CASSFDRVNQPQHF.

The chain employs TRBV5-1 and TRBJ2-7, with 10 bases fitting TRBD2. Germline CDR1 reads SGHRS; CDR2 reads YFSETQ. Trimming at V came to 0 bases and at J to 7 bases, leaving 7 bases not matched to a gene. The CDR3 is made up of 15 amino acids. The CDR3 DNA follows: TGCGCCAGCAGCTTGGATAACCAGCGGGGGGGGGAGCAGTACTTC. Protein: CASSLDNQRGGEQYF.

V usage is TRBV6-6 and J usage is TRBJ2-2; 9 bases map to TRBD1. Germline V gene data show CDR1 as MNHNY and CDR2 as SVGAGI (reference sequence). Germline trimming cut 5 bases from V and 5 bases from J; bases unmatched to any gene: 9. This CDR3 is built from 16 residues. DNA of the CDR3: TGTGCCAGCAGTCCCATGGACAGGGGAGTGACCGGGGAGCTGTTTTTT. It is translated as CASSPMDRGVTGELFF.

V and J are TRBV6-1 and TRBJ1-2; 8 bases align to TRBD1. The V gene's germline CDR1 is MNHNS and CDR2 SASEGT. This CDR3 has 15 amino acids. J was trimmed by 4 bases and V by 11 bases; bases with no gene match: 15. This chain's CDR3 is CAHSWSRGTGYGYTF. CDR3 coding DNA: TGTGCCCATAGTTGGTCCAGGGGGACAGGCTATGGCTACACCTTC.

With respect to this clone: The same CDR3 is also encoded by other DNA sequences in this sample. The chain couples TRBV5-1 to TRBJ1-6; 8 bases are a match to TRBD1. The V gene end was trimmed by 4 bases and the J gene end by 8 bases; junction bases not matched to a gene: 11. The germline V gene encodes CDR1 SGHRS and CDR2 YFSETQ. The CDR3 spans 16 residues. DNA of the CDR3: TGCGCCAGCAGCCTCGGAGGACAGGGCCGGTATTCACCCCTCCACTTT. It encodes CASSLGGQGRYSPLHF.

This sequence joins TRBV5-4 and TRBJ1-1, with D uncertain. CDR3 length: 16 residues. The germline CDR1 and CDR2 sequences are SGHNT and YYREEE (reference sequence). Trimming cost V 0 bases and J 1 base, with 13 bases left between them. CDR3 bases: TGTGCCAGCAGCTTGGATCAGTTACGGGGGAACACTGAAGCTTTCTTT. It specifies CASSLDQLRGNTEAFF.

The rearrangement uses TRBV18 and TRBJ1-2; 9 bases map to TRBD1. This CDR3 spans 15 amino acids. Germline-derived CDR1 and CDR2 are KGHSH and LQKENI. With V trimmed by 5 bases and J by 1 base, 5 bases remained unmatched. This chain's CDR3 is CASSSTGGSNYGYTF. In DNA, the CDR3 is TGTGCCAGCTCATCGACAGGGGGTAGTAACTATGGCTACACCTTC. The complete variable domain, with remaining parts taken from reference TRBV18 and TRBJ1-2, reads NAGVMQNPRHLVRRRGQEARLRCSPMKGHSHVYWYRQLPEEGLKFMVYLQKENIIDESGMPKERFSAEFPKEGPSILRIQQVVRGDSAAYFCASSSTGGSNYGYTFGSGTRLTVV.

Concerning this clone itself: This specimen includes other DNA sequences encoding the same CDR3. The J gene is TRBJ1-6, the V gene TRBV6-5; D unresolved. The ends were cut back, 1 base at V and 7 bases at J, with 11 bases in the middle. Germline V lookup: CDR1 MNHEY, CDR2 SVGAGI. The CDR3 runs to 15 residues. The CDR3 here is CASSYFMQENSPLHF. CDR3 DNA: TGTGCCAGCAGTTACTTCATGCAAGAGAATTCACCCCTCCACTTT.

This chain joins TRBV15 and TRBJ2-3; D perhaps matches TRBD2 (6 bases). The germline V gene encodes CDR1 LNHNV and CDR2 YYDKDF (reference sequence). The length of the CDR3 is 15 residues. Deletions cut 4 bases from V and 6 bases from J, with 17 bases between. The chain's CDR3 is CATSTRREPGDTQYF. The CDR3 nucleotides read TGTGCCACCAGCACCCGACGGGAGCCTGGGGATACGCAGTATTTT. The entire variable domain, with the rest obtained from reference TRBV15 and TRBJ2-3, is as follows: DAMVIQNPRYQVTQFGKPVTLSCSQTLNHNVMYWYQQKSSQAPKLLFHYYDKDFNNEADTPDNFQSRRPNTSFCFLDIRSPGLGDTAMYLCATSTRREPGDTQYFGPGTRLTVL.

Here the CDR3 reads CASSYPSTQASYGYTF. In DNA, the CDR3 is TGTGCCAGCAGTTACCCCTCTACACAGGCCTCCTATGGCTACACCTTC. The genes are TRBV6-6 and TRBJ1-2, with D maybe TRBD1 (5 bases). This CDR3 is 16 amino acids long. Germline-derived CDR1 and CDR2 are MNHNY and SVGAGI (reference sequence). The ends were cut back, 2 bases at V and 4 bases at J, with 17 bases in the middle.

The chain is built from TRBV19 and TRBJ2-1, with a weak D call TRBD1 (5 bases). Germline V gene data show CDR1 as LNHDA and CDR2 as SQIVND (reference sequence). Trimming stripped 1 base from V and 7 bases from J, with 14 bases between. The CDR3 extends over 15 amino acids. CDR3 sequence reads: CASSIVAGPRNEQFF. CDR3 DNA sequence: TGTGCCAGTAGTATAGTCGCAGGGCCTAGGAATGAGCAGTTCTTC.

This clone occurred once. This chain uses TRBV18 with TRBJ1-1; D gene uncertain. This CDR3 is built from 13 residues. V lost 4 bases to trimming and J lost 1 base, with 7 bases between them. Germline V gene lookup returns CDR1 KGHSH and CDR2 LQKENI. In DNA, the CDR3 is TGTGCCAGCTCACTAGACAAGAACACTGAAGCTTTCTTT. Protein sequence: CASSLDKNTEAFF.

This clone has just one count. This sequence joins TRBV19 and TRBJ2-3; possibly TRBD2 for D (7 bases). Germline-derived CDR1 and CDR2 are LNHDA and SQIVND (reference sequence). This CDR3 spans 13 amino acids. The V end was cut by 3 bases, the J end by 11 bases, with 15 bases between. In DNA, the CDR3 is TGTGCCAGTAGTATGGTACCCGGGGGGCTGCAGTATTTT. This encodes CASSMVPGGLQYF.

The chain has TRBV5-1 and TRBJ2-1; 8 bases align to TRBD2. Looked up from germline, CDR1 is SGHRS and CDR2 is YFSETQ. J was trimmed by 4 bases and V by 2 bases; bases with no gene match: 8. There are 16 residues in the CDR3. The CDR3 here is CASSLESGGGYNEQFF. CDR3 DNA: TGCGCCAGCAGCTTAGAGAGCGGGGGAGGATACAATGAGCAGTTCTTC.

The rearrangement links TRBV23-1 to TRBJ2-7; D might be TRBD1 (5 bases). TRBV23-1 is known as an ORF, though its function is uncertain. Trimming cost V 3 bases and J 1 base, with 19 bases left between them. The CDR3 extends over 17 amino acids. This CDR3 is CASSQPVPQGRSYEQYF. The CDR3 DNA follows: TGCGCCAGCAGTCAGCCCGTCCCCCAGGGTAGGTCCTACGAGCAGTACTTC.

This clone was counted a single time. Other DNA sequences in the same sample also yield this CDR3. V usage is TRBV5-1 and J usage is TRBJ2-3, with TRBD2 matching 8 bases. The junction had 6 bases not matched to a gene; V was cut back by 3 bases and J by 0 bases. The CDR3 covers 16 residues. Germline CDR1 SGHRS, CDR2 YFSETQ. DNA of the CDR3: TGCGCCAGCAGCTACAGACTAGCGCTCAGCACAGATACGCAGTATTTT. Protein product: CASSYRLALSTDTQYF.

This clone was seen a single time. The V call is TRBV14, the J call TRBJ2-5; a weak D match, TRBD1 (5 bases). The CDR3 loop spans 13 amino acids. V shed 5 bases and J shed 6 bases, with 13 bases lying between them. CDR1 is SGHDN and CDR2 is FVKESK in the germline V gene. In DNA form, the CDR3 reads TGTGCCAGCAGCGTGGGGCTTTGGCAGACCCAGTACTTC. Translated, it gives CASSVGLWQTQYF. The full variable domain, with the rest looked up from reference TRBV14 and TRBJ2-5, is EAGVTQFPSHSVIEKGQTVTLRCDPISGHDNLYWYRRVMGKEIKFLLHFVKESKQDESGMPNNRFLAERTGGTYSTLKVQPAELEDSGVYFCASSVGLWQTQYFGPGTRLLVL.

The chain carries TRBV7-3 and TRBJ2-1, with D possibly matching TRBD2 (6 bases). Germline V gene lookup returns CDR1 SGHTA and CDR2 FQGTGA. V lost 2 bases to trimming and J lost 2 bases, with 16 bases between them. The CDR3 is 17 amino acids. DNA for the CDR3: TGTGCCAGCAGCTTACGGGGAAGGGACTCCGCCTACAATGAGCAGTTCTTC. Amino acid sequence: CASSLRGRDSAYNEQFF.